This is a list of T cell receptor beta chains from one sample in a study of cytomegalovirus exposure and HLA in healthy donors. TCRdb's table, derived via immunoSEQ multiplex PCR, lists solely in-frame clones and lacks some. Here the sample spans over 150,000 clones, around 85% being singletons. The sample consisted of PBMCs. Receptors originate from a woman in her thirties in good health and CMV-seronegative. Each CDR3 is given with its conserved first and last residue. D genes are given only for firm matches. Clone size is shown for a subset of rows, as once, few, many or a class of expanded clone.

j_call,v_call,d_call,clone_size,cdr3_aa,cdr3_nt
TRBJ2-3,TRBV6-5,NA,NA,CASRPSGKGADTQYF,TGTGCCAGCAGACCGTCGGGGAAGGGGGCAGATACGCAGTATTTT
TRBJ2-7,TRBV19,NA,NA,CASSEPGLRAYEQYF,TGTGCCAGTAGCGAACCGGGACTCAGGGCGTACGAGCAGTACTTC
TRBJ2-2,TRBV5-1,NA,NA,CASSLGGTGELFF,TGCGCCAGCAGCTTAGGAGGGACCGGGGAGCTGTTTTTT
TRBJ2-5,TRBV2,NA,NA,CASSPWLAQETQYF,TGTGCCAGCAGTCCTTGGTTGGCCCAAGAGACCCAGTACTTC
TRBJ2-7,TRBV5-5,TRBD1,NA,CASSRLVGQGMYEQYF,TGTGCCAGCAGCCGCTTAGTAGGACAGGGGATGTACGAGCAGTACTTC
TRBJ2-7,TRBV5-5,NA,NA,CASSFSAGISYEQYF,TGTGCCAGCAGCTTCTCAGCAGGGATATCCTACGAGCAGTACTTC
TRBJ2-1,TRBV6-6,TRBD2,NA,CASSSGIAGRADEQFF,TGTGCCAGCAGTTCCGGGATAGCGGGGCGGGCGGATGAGCAGTTCTTC
TRBJ1-5,TRBV27,NA,NA,CASSFRVGQPQHF,TGTGCCAGCAGTTTCCGGGTAGGTCAGCCCCAGCATTTT
TRBJ2-1,TRBV13,TRBD2,NA,CASSFPTSGLTYNEQFF,TGTGCCAGCAGCTTCCCGACTAGCGGACTTACCTACAATGAGCAGTTCTTC
TRBJ1-6,TRBV27,NA,NA,CASSSLQNSPLHF,TGTGCCAGCAGTTCCCTCCAGAATTCACCCCTCCACTTT
TRBJ2-3,TRBV18,TRBD1,NA,CASSPGTGRTDTQYF,TGTGCCAGCTCACCAGGGACAGGGAGGACAGATACGCAGTATTTT
TRBJ1-5,TRBV27,NA,NA,CASTATGGRGQPQHF,TGTGCCAGCACCGCAACGGGAGGGAGGGGTCAGCCCCAGCATTTT
TRBJ1-2,TRBV2,TRBD1,NA,CASSEIGQGIDGYTF,TGTGCCAGCAGTGAGATCGGACAGGGAATAGATGGCTACACCTTC
TRBJ2-1,TRBV2,TRBD1,NA,CAKGAENYNEQFF,TGTGCCAAGGGGGCGGAGAACTACAATGAGCAGTTCTTC
TRBJ1-4,TRBV5-6,NA,few,CASSSPLSNEKLFF,TGTGCCAGCAGTAGTCCCCTGTCTAATGAAAAACTGTTTTTT
TRBJ1-1,TRBV19,NA,few,CASNRGLGTEAFF,TGTGCCAGTAATCGGGGTTTAGGCACTGAAGCTTTCTTT
TRBJ2-7,TRBV18,TRBD1,NA,CASSLDRVGEQYF,TGTGCCAGCTCACTCGACAGGGTTGGCGAGCAGTACTTC
TRBJ2-2,TRBV27,NA,NA,CASSLFSSGVNTGELFF,TGTGCCAGCAGTTTATTCTCGTCGGGAGTGAACACCGGGGAGCTGTTTTTT
TRBJ1-1,TRBV10-1,NA,few,CASSELRFTEAFF,TGCGCCAGCAGTGAGTTGAGATTCACTGAAGCTTTCTTT
TRBJ2-7,TRBV6-6,NA,NA,CASRPLGRDYEQYF,TGTGCCAGCAGACCACTCGGACGGGATTACGAGCAGTACTTC
TRBJ2-7,TRBV28,NA,NA,CASSPHPREQYF,TGTGCCAGCAGCCCCCACCCGAGGGAGCAGTACTTC
TRBJ1-2,TRBV30,TRBD1,NA,CAWSPLARTGTNYGYTF,TGTGCCTGGAGTCCCCTAGCACGGACAGGAACTAACTATGGCTACACCTTC
TRBJ2-6,TRBV9,NA,NA,CASSVRDTGANVLTF,TGTGCCAGCAGCGTCAGGGATACTGGGGCCAACGTCCTGACTTTC
TRBJ2-3,TRBV19,TRBD2,NA,CASSPLAGVDTQYF,TGTGCCAGTAGTCCCCTAGCGGGAGTAGATACGCAGTATTTT
TRBJ2-1,TRBV7-9,NA,NA,CASSKTTASYNEQFF,TGTGCCAGCAGCAAAACGACAGCCTCCTACAATGAGCAGTTCTTC
TRBJ1-6,TRBV18,NA,NA,CASSPAVSSYNSPLHF,TGTGCCAGCTCGCCCGCGGTGAGCTCCTATAATTCACCCCTCCACTTT
TRBJ2-5,TRBV5-1,NA,NA,CASSTGLLRGETQYF,TGCGCCAGCAGTACGGGGTTACTCCGGGGAGAGACCCAGTACTTC
TRBJ2-3,TRBV9,TRBD2,NA,CASSQNIGTSGSDTQYF,TGTGCCAGCAGCCAAAATATTGGGACTAGCGGATCAGATACGCAGTATTTT
TRBJ2-1,TRBV11-2,TRBD1,NA,CASSLTGRTYNEQFF,TGTGCCAGCAGCTTGACAGGGCGAACATACAATGAGCAGTTCTTC
TRBJ2-5,TRBV5-4,TRBD2,NA,CASSLIGTSGSRETQYF,TGTGCCAGCAGCTTAATCGGGACTAGCGGGAGTCGGGAGACCCAGTACTTC
TRBJ1-1,TRBV27,NA,few,CASSERGTEAFF,TGTGCCAGCAGCGAAAGGGGCACTGAAGCTTTCTTT
TRBJ1-3,TRBV15,NA,NA,CATSRDHGLGNTIYF,TGTGCCACCAGCAGAGATCACGGGTTAGGAAACACCATATATTTT
TRBJ1-5,TRBV10-1,TRBD1,NA,CASREGQPYIYNQPQHF,TGCGCCAGCAGGGAGGGACAGCCCTATATTTACAATCAGCCCCAGCATTTT
TRBJ2-3,TRBV6-5,NA,few,CASSFATSTDTQYF,TGTGCCAGCAGTTTCGCTACTAGCACAGATACGCAGTATTTT
TRBJ2-7,TRBV10-3,TRBD1,NA,CAISGGTGGGEQYF,TGTGCCATCAGTGGGGGGACAGGGGGCGGCGAGCAGTACTTC
TRBJ2-7,TRBV11-2,TRBD2,NA,CASSLHGLAASGQYF,TGTGCCAGCAGCTTACATGGACTAGCGGCCTCGGGGCAGTACTTC
TRBJ2-5,TRBV7-2,TRBD2,NA,CASSFSPSGGKETQYF,TGTGCCAGCAGCTTCAGTCCTAGCGGGGGGAAAGAGACCCAGTACTTC
TRBJ1-1,TRBV28,NA,NA,CASREGLLRAFF,TGTGCCAGCAGGGAGGGCCTACTGAGAGCTTTCTTT
TRBJ1-5,TRBV7-9,NA,NA,CASSLFRYDSHSNQPQHF,TGTGCCAGCAGCTTATTCCGGTATGACAGCCATAGCAATCAGCCCCAGCATTTT
TRBJ2-7,TRBV30,NA,NA,CAFSAGIYEQYF,TGTGCCTTTTCCGCGGGGATCTACGAGCAGTACTTC
TRBJ2-4,TRBV6-5,NA,NA,CASSPPTGHKNIQYF,TGTGCCAGCAGCCCCCCCACGGGACATAAAAACATTCAGTACTTC
TRBJ2-3,TRBV27,TRBD1,NA,CASRIIGQGATDTQYF,TGTGCCAGCAGGATCATCGGACAGGGGGCCACAGATACGCAGTATTTT
TRBJ2-7,TRBV5-6,TRBD2,NA,CASSLAGGPGEQYF,TGTGCCAGCAGCTTGGCGGGGGGTCCGGGCGAGCAGTACTTC
TRBJ1-5,TRBV11-2,NA,NA,CASSLAHSNQPQHF,TGTGCCAGCAGCTTAGCACATAGCAATCAGCCCCAGCATTTT
TRBJ1-4,TRBV7-9,NA,NA,CASSTLDRRNEKLFF,TGTGCCAGCAGCACTCTTGACAGGCGTAATGAAAAACTGTTTTTT